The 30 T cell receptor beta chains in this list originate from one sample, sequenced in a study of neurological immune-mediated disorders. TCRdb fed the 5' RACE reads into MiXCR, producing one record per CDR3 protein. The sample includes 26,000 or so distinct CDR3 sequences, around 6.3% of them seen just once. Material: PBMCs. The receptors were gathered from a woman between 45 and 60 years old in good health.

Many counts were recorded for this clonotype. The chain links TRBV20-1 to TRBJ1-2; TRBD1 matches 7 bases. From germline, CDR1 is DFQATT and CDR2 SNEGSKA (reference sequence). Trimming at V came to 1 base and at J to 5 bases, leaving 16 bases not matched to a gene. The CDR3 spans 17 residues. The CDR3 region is CSARVGTATGLAYGYTF. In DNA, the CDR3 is TGCAGTGCTAGAGTCGGGACAGCAACTGGATTAGCTTATGGCTACACCTTC.

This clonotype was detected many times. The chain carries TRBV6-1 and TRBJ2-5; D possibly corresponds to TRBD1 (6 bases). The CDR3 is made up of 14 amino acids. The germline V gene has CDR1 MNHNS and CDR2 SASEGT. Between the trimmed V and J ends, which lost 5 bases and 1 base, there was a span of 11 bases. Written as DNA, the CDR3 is TGTGCCAGCAGTTCAGGACAGATCCAAGAGACCCAGTACTTC. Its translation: CASSSGQIQETQYF.

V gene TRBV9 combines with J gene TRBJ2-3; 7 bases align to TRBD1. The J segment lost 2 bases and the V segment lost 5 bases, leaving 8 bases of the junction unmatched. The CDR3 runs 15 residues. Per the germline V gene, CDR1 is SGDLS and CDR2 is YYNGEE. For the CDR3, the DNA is TGTGCCAGCAGTGACTCCAGGGGGTTCACAGATACGCAGTATTTT. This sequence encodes CASSDSRGFTDTQYF.

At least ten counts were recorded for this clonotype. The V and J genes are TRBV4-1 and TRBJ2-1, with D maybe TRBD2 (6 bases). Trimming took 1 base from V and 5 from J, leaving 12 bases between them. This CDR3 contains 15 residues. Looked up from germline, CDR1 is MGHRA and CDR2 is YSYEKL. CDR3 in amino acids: CASSQVRDFDNEQFF. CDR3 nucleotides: TGCGCCAGCAGCCAAGTTCGGGACTTCGACAATGAGCAGTTCTTC.

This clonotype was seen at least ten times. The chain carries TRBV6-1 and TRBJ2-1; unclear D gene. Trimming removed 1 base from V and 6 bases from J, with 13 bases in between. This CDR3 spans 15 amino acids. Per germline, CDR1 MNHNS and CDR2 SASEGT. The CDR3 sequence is CASSEDGRILNEQFF. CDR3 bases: TGTGCCAGCAGTGAAGACGGACGAATTCTCAATGAGCAGTTCTTC.

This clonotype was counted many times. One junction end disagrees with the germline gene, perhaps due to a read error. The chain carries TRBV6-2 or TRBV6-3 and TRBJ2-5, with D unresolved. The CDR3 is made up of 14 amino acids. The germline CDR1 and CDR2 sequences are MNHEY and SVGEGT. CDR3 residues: CASSNSVFRETQYF. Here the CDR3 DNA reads TGTGCCAGCAGTAACTCGGTGTTTAGAGAGACCCAGTACTTC.

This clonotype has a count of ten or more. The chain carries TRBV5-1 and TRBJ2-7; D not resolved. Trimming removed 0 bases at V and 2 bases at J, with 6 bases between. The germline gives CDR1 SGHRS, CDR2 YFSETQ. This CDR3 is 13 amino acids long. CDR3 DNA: TGCGCCAGCAGCTTGGGGAGAGCCTACGAGCAGTACTTC. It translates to CASSLGRAYEQYF.

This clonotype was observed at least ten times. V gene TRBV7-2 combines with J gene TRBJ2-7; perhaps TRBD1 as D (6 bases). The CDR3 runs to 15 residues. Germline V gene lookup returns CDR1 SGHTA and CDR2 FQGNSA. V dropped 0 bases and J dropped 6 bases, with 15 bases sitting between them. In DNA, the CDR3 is TGTGCCAGCAGCTTAGCGCCGGGACAAAGAAGCGAGCAGTACTTC. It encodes CASSLAPGQRSEQYF. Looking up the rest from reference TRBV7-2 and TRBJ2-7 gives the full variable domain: GAGVSQSPSNKVTEKGKDVELRCDPISGHTALYWYRQSLGQGLEFLIYFQGNSAPDKSGLPSDRFSAERTGGSVSTLTIQRTQQEDSAVYLCASSLAPGQRSEQYFGPGTRLTVT.

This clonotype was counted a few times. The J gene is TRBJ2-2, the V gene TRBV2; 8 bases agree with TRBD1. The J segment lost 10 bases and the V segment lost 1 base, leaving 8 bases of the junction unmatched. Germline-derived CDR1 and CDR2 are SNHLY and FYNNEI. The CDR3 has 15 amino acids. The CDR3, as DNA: TGTGCCAGCAGTGAAGACAGGGGGACAGCCGTGGAGCTGTTTTTT. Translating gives CASSEDRGTAVELFF.

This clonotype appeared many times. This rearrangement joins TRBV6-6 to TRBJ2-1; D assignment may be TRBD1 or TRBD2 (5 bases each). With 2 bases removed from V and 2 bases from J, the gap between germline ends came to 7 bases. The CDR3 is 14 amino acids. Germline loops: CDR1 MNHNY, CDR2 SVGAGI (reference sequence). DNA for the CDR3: TGTGCCAGCAGTTACGGGGGACCCTACAATGAGCAGTTCTTC. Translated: CASSYGGPYNEQFF.

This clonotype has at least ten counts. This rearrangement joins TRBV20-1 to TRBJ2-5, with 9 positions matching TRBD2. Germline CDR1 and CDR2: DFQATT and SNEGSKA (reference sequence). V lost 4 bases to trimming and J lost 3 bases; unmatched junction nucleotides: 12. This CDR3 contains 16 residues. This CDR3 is CSAIPSAGGGEETQYF. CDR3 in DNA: TGCAGTGCTATACCTTCGGCGGGAGGGGGGGAAGAGACCCAGTACTTC.

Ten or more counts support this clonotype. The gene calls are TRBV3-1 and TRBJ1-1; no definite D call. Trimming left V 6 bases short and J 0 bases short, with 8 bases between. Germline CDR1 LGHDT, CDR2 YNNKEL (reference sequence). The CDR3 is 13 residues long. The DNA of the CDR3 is TGTGCCAGCAGTCCGGAGATGAACACTGAAGCTTTCTTT. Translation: CASSPEMNTEAFF.

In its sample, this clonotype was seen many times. The CDR3 is CASSLRDRGIDEQYF. DNA of the CDR3: TGTGCCAGCTCGCTCCGGGACAGGGGAATCGACGAGCAGTACTTC. The genes are TRBV18 and TRBJ2-7, with 10 bases aligning to TRBD1. Germline-derived CDR1 and CDR2 are KGHSH and LQKENI. V lost 6 bases and J lost 5; bases outside the gene matches: 10. The CDR3 loop spans 15 amino acids. Supplemented by reference TRBV18 and TRBJ2-7, the full variable domain reads NAGVMQNPRHLVRRRGQEARLRCSPMKGHSHVYWYRQLPEEGLKFMVYLQKENIIDESGMPKERFSAEFPKEGPSILRIQQVVRGDSAAYFCASSLRDRGIDEQYFGPGTRLTVT.

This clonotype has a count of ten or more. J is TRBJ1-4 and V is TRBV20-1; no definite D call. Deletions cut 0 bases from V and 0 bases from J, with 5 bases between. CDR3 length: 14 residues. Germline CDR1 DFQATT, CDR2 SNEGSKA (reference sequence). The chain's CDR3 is CSARERATNEKLFF. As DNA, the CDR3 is TGCAGTGCTAGAGAAAGGGCAACTAATGAAAAACTGTTTTTT.

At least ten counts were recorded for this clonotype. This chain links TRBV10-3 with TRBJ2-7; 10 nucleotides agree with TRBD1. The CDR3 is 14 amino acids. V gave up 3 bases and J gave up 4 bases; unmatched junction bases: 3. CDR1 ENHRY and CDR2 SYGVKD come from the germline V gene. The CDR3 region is CAISDRDRGYEQYF. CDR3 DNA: TGTGCCATCAGTGACCGGGACAGGGGTTACGAGCAGTACTTC.

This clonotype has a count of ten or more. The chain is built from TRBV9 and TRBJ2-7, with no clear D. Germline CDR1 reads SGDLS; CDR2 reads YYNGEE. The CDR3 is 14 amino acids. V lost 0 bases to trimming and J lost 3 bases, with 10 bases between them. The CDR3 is CASSVAADFYEQYF. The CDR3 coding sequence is TGTGCCAGCAGCGTAGCGGCAGACTTCTACGAGCAGTACTTC.

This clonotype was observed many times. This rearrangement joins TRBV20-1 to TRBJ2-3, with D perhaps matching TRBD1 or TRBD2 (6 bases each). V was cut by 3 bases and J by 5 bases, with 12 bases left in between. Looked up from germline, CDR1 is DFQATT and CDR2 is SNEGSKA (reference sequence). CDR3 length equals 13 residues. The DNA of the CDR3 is TGCAGTGCTAGCGGGGGCGCCAGAGATACGCAGTATTTT. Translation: CSASGGARDTQYF.

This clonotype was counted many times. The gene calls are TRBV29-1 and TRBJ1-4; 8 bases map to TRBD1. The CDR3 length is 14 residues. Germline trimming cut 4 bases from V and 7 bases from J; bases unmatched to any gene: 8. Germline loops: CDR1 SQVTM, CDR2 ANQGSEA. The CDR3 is CSVGVDRGSEKLFF. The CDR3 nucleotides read TGCAGCGTTGGGGTAGACAGGGGTAGTGAAAAACTGTTTTTT.

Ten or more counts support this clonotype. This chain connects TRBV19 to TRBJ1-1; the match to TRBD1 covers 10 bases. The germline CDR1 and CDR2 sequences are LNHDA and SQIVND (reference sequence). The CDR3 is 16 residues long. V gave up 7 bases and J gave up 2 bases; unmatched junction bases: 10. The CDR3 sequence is CASIPRDRGPNTEAFF. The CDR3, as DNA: TGTGCCAGTATCCCCCGGGACAGGGGACCCAACACTGAAGCTTTCTTT.

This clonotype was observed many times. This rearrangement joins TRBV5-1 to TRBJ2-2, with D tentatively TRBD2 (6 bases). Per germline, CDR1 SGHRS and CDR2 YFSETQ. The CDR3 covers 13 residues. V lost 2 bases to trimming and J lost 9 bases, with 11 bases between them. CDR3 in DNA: TGCGCCAGCAGCTTCAGGGAGGTCCGGGAGCTGTTTTTT. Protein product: CASSFREVRELFF.

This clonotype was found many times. The DNA of the CDR3 is TGTGCCAGCTCTGAGACGAGGATTGCAACTAATGAAAAACTGTTTTTT. It yields the protein CASSETRIATNEKLFF. The rearrangement uses TRBV18 and TRBJ1-4; no clear D. Germline CDR1 KGHSH, CDR2 LQKENI. V lost 6 bases, J lost 0 bases, and 14 bases lay in between. The CDR3 sequence is 16 residues long. Combining the CDR3 with reference TRBV18 and TRBJ1-4 gives the whole variable domain NAGVMQNPRHLVRRRGQEARLRCSPMKGHSHVYWYRQLPEEGLKFMVYLQKENIIDESGMPKERFSAEFPKEGPSILRIQQVVRGDSAAYFCASSETRIATNEKLFFGSGTQLSVL.

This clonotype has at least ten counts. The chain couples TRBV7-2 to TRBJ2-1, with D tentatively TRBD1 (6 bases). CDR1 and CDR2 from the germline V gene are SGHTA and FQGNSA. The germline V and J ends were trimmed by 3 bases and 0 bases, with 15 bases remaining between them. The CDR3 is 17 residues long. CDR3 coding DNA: TGTGCCAGCAGCTTGAACACAGGGTTCCACTCCTACAATGAGCAGTTCTTC. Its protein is CASSLNTGFHSYNEQFF.

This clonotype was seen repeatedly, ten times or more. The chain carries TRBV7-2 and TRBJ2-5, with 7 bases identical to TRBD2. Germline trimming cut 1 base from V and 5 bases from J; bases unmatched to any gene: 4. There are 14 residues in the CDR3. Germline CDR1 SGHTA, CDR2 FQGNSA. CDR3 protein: CASSLDGRVETQYF. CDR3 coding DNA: TGTGCCAGCAGCTTAGATGGGAGGGTGGAGACCCAGTACTTC.

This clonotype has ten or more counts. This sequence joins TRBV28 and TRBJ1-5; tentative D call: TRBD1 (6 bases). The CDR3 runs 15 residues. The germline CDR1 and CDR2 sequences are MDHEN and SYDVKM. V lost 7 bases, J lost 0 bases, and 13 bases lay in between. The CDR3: CASNELQGSNQPQHF. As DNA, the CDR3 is TGTGCCAGCAATGAACTACAGGGTAGCAATCAGCCCCAGCATTTT.

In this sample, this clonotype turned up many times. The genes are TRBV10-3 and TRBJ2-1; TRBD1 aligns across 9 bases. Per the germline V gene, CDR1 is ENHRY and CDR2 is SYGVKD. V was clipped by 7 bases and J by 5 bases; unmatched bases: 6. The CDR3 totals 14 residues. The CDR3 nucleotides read TGTGCCATCACCGGACAGGGGACTAACAATGAGCAGTTCTTC. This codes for CAITGQGTNNEQFF.

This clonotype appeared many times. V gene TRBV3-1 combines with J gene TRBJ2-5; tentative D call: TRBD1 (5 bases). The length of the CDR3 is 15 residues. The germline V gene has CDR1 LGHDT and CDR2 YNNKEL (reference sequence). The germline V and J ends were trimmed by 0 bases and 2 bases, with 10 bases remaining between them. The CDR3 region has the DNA TGTGCCAGCAGCCAAGATATAGGGGCACAAGAGACCCAGTACTTC. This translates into CASSQDIGAQETQYF.

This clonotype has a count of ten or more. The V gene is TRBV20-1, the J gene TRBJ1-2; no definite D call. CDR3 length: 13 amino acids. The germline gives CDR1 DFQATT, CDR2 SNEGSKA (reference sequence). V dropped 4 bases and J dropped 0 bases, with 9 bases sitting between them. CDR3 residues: CSATEMANYGYTF. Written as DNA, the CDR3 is TGCAGTGCTACTGAGATGGCTAACTATGGCTACACCTTC.

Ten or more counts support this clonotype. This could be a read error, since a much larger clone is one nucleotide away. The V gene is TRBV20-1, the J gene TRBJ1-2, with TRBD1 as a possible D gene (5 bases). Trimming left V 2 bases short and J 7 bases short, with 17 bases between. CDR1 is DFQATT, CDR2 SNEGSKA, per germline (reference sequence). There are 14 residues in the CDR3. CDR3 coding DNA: TGCAGTGCTAGAAACTTGGACATGGTGGCTGGCTACACCTTC. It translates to CSARNLDMVAGYTF.

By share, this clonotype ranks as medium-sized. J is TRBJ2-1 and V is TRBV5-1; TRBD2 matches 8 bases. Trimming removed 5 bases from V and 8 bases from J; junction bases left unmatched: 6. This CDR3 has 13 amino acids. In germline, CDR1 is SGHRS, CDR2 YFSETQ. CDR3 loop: CASRAGGTDEQFF. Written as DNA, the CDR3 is TGCGCCAGCAGGGCGGGGGGTACGGATGAGCAGTTCTTC.

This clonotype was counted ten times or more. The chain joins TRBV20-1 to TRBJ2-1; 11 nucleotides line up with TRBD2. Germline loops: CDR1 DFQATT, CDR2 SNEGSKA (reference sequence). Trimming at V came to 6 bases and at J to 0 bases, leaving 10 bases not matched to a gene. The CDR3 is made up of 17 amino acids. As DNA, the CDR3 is TGCAGTGCAATGGGACTAGCGGCTATGAGCTCCTACAATGAGCAGTTCTTC. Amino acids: CSAMGLAAMSSYNEQFF.